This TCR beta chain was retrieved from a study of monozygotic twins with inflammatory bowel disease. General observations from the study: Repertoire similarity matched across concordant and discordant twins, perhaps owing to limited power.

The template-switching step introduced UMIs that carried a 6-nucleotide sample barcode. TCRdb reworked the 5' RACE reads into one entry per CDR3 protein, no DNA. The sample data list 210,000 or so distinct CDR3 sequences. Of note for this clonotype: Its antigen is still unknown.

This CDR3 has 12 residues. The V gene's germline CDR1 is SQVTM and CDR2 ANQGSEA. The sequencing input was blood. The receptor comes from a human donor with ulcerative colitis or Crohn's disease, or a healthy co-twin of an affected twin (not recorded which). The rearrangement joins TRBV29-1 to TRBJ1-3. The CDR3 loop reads CSVDRGGNTIYF.